This entry concerns a single T cell receptor beta chain. Its antigen remains unknown. The sample originates from a study of cytomegalovirus exposure and HLA in healthy donors. Study results and limitations: Researchers catalogued approximately 170 TCR beta chains as cytomegalovirus-associated. A later analysis, which compared TCR beta chains of equal frequency, found the HLA-associated ones more clonally expanded. There were reportedly fewer N-insertions in an Asian-associated ancestry cluster than the approximately 630-donor mean, in a later analysis.

The primer mix had 60 Vbeta and 13 Jbeta primers. Profiling relied on immunoSEQ multiplex PCR, and the TCRdb table lists in-frame clones only, not all of them. Among around 130,000 clones listed, 60% to 85% were seen once. The germline V gene has CDR1 GTSNPN and CDR2 SVGIG (reference sequence). The V end lost 4 bases, the J end lost 4 bases, and 13 bases lay between the germline ends. This CDR3 has 13 amino acids. The sequenced material came from PBMCs. This receptor was taken from a man between 40 and 49 years old in good health and CMV-seronegative. This chain uses TRBV30 with TRBJ1-2; D is perhaps TRBD1 (6 bases). CDR3 nucleotides: TGTGCCTGGAATTGGGGGCTAAGCTATGGCTACACCTTC. Protein product: CAWNWGLSYGYTF.